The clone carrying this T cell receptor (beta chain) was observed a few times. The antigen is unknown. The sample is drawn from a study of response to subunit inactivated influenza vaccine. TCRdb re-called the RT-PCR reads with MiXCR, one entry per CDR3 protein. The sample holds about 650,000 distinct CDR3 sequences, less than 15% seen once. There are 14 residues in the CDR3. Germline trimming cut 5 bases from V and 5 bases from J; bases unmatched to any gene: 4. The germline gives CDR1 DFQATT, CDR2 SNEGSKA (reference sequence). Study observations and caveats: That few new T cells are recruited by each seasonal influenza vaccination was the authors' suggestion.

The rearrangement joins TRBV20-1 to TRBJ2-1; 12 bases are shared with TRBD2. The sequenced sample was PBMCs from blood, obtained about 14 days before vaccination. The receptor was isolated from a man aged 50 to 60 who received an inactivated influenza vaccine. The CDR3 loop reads CSAGLAGPNNEQFF. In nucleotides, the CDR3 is TGCAGTGCTGGACTAGCGGGGCCCAACAATGAGCAGTTCTTC.